Reported below is one TCR beta chain. Its target is not known. PCR employed 60 Vbeta and 13 Jbeta primers. Here immunoSEQ multiplex PCR was the method, and the copy in TCRdb shows in-frame clones only, minus some. The table lists about 130,000 clones, less than 80% of them singletons, with 6.5% to 8% in the top ten. These data belong to a study of cytomegalovirus exposure and HLA in healthy donors. Study conclusions and caveats: Cytomegalovirus-associated TCR beta chains were listed, numbering some 170. An analysis that was carried out later associated about 17,000 TCR beta sequences with HLA alleles at 0.05 false discovery rate. A later analysis reportedly found fewer N-insertions in an Asian-associated ancestry cluster than the approximately 670-donor mean. There were a few CMV-associated chains whose specificity for CMV antigens was confirmed in vitro.

V lost 4 bases and J 4 bases, leaving 13 bases between the germline ends. Looked up from germline, CDR1 is MNHEY and CDR2 is SVGAGI. The CDR3 length is 14 residues. Sequencing was carried out using PBMCs. This rearrangement joins TRBV6-5 to TRBJ1-2, with D perhaps matching TRBD1 (6 bases). The sequence was collected from a man aged 35-49 years in good health and CMV-seropositive. CDR3: CASSLDRKGYGYTF. The CDR3 DNA follows: TGTGCCAGCAGTTTGGACAGAAAGGGCTATGGCTACACCTTC.